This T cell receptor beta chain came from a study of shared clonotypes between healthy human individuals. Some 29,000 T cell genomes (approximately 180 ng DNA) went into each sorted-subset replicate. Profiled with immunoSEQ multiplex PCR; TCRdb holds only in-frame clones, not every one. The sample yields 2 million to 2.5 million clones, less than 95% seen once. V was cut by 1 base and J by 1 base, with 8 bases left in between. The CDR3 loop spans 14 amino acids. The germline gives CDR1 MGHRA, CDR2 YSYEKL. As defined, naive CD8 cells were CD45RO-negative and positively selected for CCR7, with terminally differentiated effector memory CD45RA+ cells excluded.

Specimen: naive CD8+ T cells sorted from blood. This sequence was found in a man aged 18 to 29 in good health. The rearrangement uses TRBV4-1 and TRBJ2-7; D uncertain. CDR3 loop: CASSQGVPSYEQYF. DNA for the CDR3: TGCGCCAGCAGCCAAGGCGTTCCTTCCTACGAGCAGTACTTC.